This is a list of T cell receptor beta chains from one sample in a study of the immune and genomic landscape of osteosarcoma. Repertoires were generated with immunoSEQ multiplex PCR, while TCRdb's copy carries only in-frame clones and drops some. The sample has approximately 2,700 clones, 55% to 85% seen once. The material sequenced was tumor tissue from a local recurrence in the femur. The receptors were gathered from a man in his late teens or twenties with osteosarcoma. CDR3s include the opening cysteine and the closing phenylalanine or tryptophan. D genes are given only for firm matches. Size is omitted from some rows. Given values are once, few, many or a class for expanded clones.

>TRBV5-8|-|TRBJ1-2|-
TGTGCCAGCAGCTTTTTCGGCGGGAGAGGTCACGGCTACACCTTC
CASSFFGGRGHGYTF
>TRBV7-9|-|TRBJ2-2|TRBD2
TGTGCCAGCAGCTCCGTGGACAGGACTAGCGGGAGGGCCGGGGAGCTGTTTTTT
CASSSVDRTSGRAGELFF
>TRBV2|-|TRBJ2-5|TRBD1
TGTGCCAGCAGTGCGGGGACAGGGACGACCCAGTACTTC
CASSAGTGTTQYF
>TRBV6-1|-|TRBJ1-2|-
TGTGCCAGCAGTGGCGGCGTCGGGCATGGCTACACCTTC
CASSGGVGHGYTF
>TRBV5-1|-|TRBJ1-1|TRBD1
TGCGCCAGCAACCACTTAACCACAGGGGGCGGTAGGACTGAAGCTTTCTTT
CASNHLTTGGGRTEAFF
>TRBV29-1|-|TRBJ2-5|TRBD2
TGCAGCGTTGAAGCGGGAGGGCCTGAGACCCAGTACTTC
CSVEAGGPETQYF
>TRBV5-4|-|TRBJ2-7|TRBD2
TGTGCCAGCAGCTTCTTCGCGGGGGTAAGGCGCTACGAGCAGTACTTC
CASSFFAGVRRYEQYF
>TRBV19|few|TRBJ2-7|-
TGTGCCAGTTCCGGGACCCCCGGCGGTTACGAGCAGTACTTC
CASSGTPGGYEQYF
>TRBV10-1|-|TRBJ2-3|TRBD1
TGCGCCAGCAGTGACGCAGGGGGCGCAGATACGCAGTATTTT
CASSDAGGADTQYF
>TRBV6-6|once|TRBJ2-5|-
TGTGCCAGCAGTTACGTAGGGGAGAGGGGCCAGGACTTC
CASSYVGERGQDF
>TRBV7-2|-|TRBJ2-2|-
TGTGCCAGCAGCTTAGTCCAGGGCGGCTTACGGAGAGCCGGGGAGCTGTTTTTT
CASSLVQGGLRRAGELFF
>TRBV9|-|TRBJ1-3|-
TGTGCCAGCAGCGAACAAGGGTTACTTGGAAACACCATATATTTT
CASSEQGLLGNTIYF
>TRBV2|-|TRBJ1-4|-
TGTGCCAGCAGAACGGGGTACCAACATGAAAAACTGTTTTTT
CASRTGYQHEKLFF
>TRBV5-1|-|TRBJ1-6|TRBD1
TGCGCCAGCAGCTTGGGTCACCGGGACAGCTATAATTCACCCCTCCACTTT
CASSLGHRDSYNSPLHF
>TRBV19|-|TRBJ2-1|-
TGTGCCAGTAGTATTTTTGCCGCGACTAGTGGCTACAATGAGCAGTTCTTC
CASSIFAATSGYNEQFF
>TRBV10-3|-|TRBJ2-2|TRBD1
TGTGCCATCAGTCCAGGGGGAGGGGAGCTGTTTTTT
CAISPGGGELFF
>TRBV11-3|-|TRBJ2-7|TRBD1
TGTGCCAGCAGCTTCCCGACAGGGACCTGTTTGGAGCAGTACTTC
CASSFPTGTCLEQYF
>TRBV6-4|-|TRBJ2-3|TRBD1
TGTGCCAGCAGTGACGGGACAGGGGGCGATACGCAGTATTTT
CASSDGTGGDTQYF
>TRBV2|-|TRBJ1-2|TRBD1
TGTGCCAGCAGCATTCAGGGGGCGGGCGGCTACACCTTC
CASSIQGAGGYTF
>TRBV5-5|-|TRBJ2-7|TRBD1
TGTGCCAGCAGCTTTTCGACAGGGAACGAGCAGTACTTC
CASSFSTGNEQYF
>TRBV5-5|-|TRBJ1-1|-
TGTGCCAGCAGCTTTGTAAGGGGTGAAGCTTTCTTT
CASSFVRGEAFF
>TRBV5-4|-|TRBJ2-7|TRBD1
TGTGCCAGCAGTTGGGACAGGAGCTCCTACGAGCAGTACTTC
CASSWDRSSYEQYF
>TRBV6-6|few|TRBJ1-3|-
TGTGCCAGCTGGTCTGGAAACACCATATATTTT
CASWSGNTIYF
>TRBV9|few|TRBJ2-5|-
TGTGCCAGCAGCGTAGAGGACGGTGCCCAAGAGACCCAGTACTTC
CASSVEDGAQETQYF
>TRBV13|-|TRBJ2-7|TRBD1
TGTGCCAGCAGCGTCTCGCCGGACAGGGGCCACGAGCAGTACTTC
CASSVSPDRGHEQYF
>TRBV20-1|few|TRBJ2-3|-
TGCAGTGCTATTGCGACAGATACGCAGTATTTT
CSAIATDTQYF
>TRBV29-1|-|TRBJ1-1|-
TGCAGCGTTAGGCAGCGGGGCTTTGAAGCTTTCTTT
CSVRQRGFEAFF
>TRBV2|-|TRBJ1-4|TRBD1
TGTGCCAGCAGTCTCAGGGGGCCTAATGAAAAACTGTTTTTT
CASSLRGPNEKLFF
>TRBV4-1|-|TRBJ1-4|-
TGCGCCAGCAGCCAAAGCGGAGGAGCAACTAATGAAAAACTGTTTTTT
CASSQSGGATNEKLFF
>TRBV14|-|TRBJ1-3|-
TGTGCCAGGGGGCCTCGGGGGTCACCTGGAAACACCATATATTTT
CARGPRGSPGNTIYF
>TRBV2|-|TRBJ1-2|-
TGTGCCAGCAGTGGCGGGGCACCAAACCACTATGGCTACACCTTC
CASSGGAPNHYGYTF
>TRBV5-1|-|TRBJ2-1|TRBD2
TGCGCCAGCAGCTTGACTAGCGGGAGACTCACCTACAATGAGCAGTTCTTC
CASSLTSGRLTYNEQFF
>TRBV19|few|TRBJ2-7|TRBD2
TGTGCCAGTAGTGTTAGCGGGGGGCCCGCCACCTACGAGCAGTACTTC
CASSVSGGPATYEQYF
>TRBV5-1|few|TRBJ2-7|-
TGCGCCAGCAGCTTGACAGGGCACGAGCAGTACTTC
CASSLTGHEQYF
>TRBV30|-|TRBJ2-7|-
TGTGCCTGGAGTGATTTAGGACTTCCGTCATACGAGCAGTACTTC
CAWSDLGLPSYEQYF
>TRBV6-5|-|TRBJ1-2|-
TGTGCCAGCAGTTACGGGCAGGCGCCCTATGGCTACACCTTC
CASSYGQAPYGYTF
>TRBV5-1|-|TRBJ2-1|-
TGCGCCAGCAGCTTGGAAGGGCAGGGATACTTGTACAATGAGCAGTTCTTC
CASSLEGQGYLYNEQFF
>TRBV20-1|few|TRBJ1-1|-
TGCAGTGCTACTAGCCTGGGAGAGGCTTTCTTT
CSATSLGEAFF
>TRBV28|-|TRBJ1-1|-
TGTGCCAGCAGTCTCGGACATCTCGGTGGAGCTTTCTTT
CASSLGHLGGAFF
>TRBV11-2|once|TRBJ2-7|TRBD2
TGTGCCAGCTCGGGGGCTAGCGGGAGGGTTAACTCCTACGAGCAGTACTTC
CASSGASGRVNSYEQYF
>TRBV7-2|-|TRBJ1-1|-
TGTGCCAGCAGCCAACGTGCGAACACTGAAGCTTTCTTT
CASSQRANTEAFF
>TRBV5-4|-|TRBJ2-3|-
TGTGCCAGCAGCGAGAGACAGAAATCCACAGATACGCAGTATTTT
CASSERQKSTDTQYF
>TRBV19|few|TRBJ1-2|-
TGTGCCAGTAGTATTCAGAGTTTGGGCTACACCTTC
CASSIQSLGYTF
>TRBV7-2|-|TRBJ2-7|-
TGTGCCAGCAGCTTAATCTCGGGGGTGTACGAGCAGTACTTC
CASSLISGVYEQYF
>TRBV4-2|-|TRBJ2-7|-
TGTGCCAGCAGCCAAGATTCCCATCTCGAGCAGTACTTC
CASSQDSHLEQYF
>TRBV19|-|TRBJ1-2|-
TGTGCCAGTAGTATAGGGGACCTCGATGGCTACACCTTC
CASSIGDLDGYTF
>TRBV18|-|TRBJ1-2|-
TGTGCCAGCTCAACAGGGAGTAGCTATGGCTACACCTTC
CASSTGSSYGYTF
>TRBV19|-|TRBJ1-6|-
TGTGCCAGTAGTATGGCGAGGGGCAATAATTCACCCCTCCACTTT
CASSMARGNNSPLHF
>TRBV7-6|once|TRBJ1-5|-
TGTGCCAGCAGCTTAGGGCCAGGAGGGATTTATAGCAATCAGCCCCAGCATTTT
CASSLGPGGIYSNQPQHF
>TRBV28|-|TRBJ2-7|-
TGTGCCAGCAGTTTCTCCGGCCCGGTCTACTTC
CASSFSGPVYF
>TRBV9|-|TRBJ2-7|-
TGTGCCAGCAGCATCTCCTACAGGGAAACCTACGAGCAGTACTTC
CASSISYRETYEQYF
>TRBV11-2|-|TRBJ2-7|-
TGTGCCAGCAGCTTCGGACTAAGCTACGAGCAGTACTTC
CASSFGLSYEQYF
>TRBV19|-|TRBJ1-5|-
TGTGCCAGCGCGATGAGGGGACGAGATCAGCCCCAGCATTTT
CASAMRGRDQPQHF
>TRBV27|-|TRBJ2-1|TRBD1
TGTGCCAGCAGTTTCCGACAGGGAGTGATATCCTACAATGAGCAGTTCTTC
CASSFRQGVISYNEQFF
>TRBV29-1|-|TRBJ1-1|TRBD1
TGCAGCGTCAAGACAGGGATGGACACTGAAGCTTTCTTT
CSVKTGMDTEAFF
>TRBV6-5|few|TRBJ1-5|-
TGTGCCAGCAGGAGGGACAATAATAGCAATCAGCCCCAGCATTTT
CASRRDNNSNQPQHF